This TCR beta chain was documented in a study of shared clonotypes between healthy human individuals. There are 15 residues in the CDR3. The germline V gene encodes CDR1 MDHEN and CDR2 SYDVKM. V shed 7 bases and J 0 bases; nucleotides not matched to a gene: 8. Once extracted for a subset, genomic DNA was divided evenly among several immunoSEQ plates. Original processing notes: As immunoSEQ supplied junction-only sequences (without quality scores), filtering differed. The table came from immunoSEQ multiplex PCR; TCRdb's copy has only in-frame clones and leaves some out. V and J calls and clone size are copied from that table; D and trimming were computed from the DNA. The table lists some 490,000 clones, about 85% of them singletons.

Sequencing used PBMCs. V gene TRBV28 combines with J gene TRBJ2-7; TRBD2 agrees at 8 bases. The TCR sequence derives from a woman in her forties in good health. Some clones in this sample may be carry-over from other donors' samples. The CDR3 is CASTPGGRDSYEQYF. The CDR3 DNA is TGTGCCAGCACCCCGGGGGGGAGGGACTCCTACGAGCAGTACTTC.